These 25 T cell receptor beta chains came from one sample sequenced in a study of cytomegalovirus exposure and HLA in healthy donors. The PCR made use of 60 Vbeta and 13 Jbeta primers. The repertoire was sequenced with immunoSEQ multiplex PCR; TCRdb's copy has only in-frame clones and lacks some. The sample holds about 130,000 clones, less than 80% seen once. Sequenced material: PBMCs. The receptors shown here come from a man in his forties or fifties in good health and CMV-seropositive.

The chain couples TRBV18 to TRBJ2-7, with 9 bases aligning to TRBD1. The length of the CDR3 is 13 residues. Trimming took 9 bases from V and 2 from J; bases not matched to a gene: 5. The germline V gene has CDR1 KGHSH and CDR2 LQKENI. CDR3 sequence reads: CASSGTGTYEQYF. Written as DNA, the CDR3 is TGTGCCAGTTCCGGGACAGGGACCTACGAGCAGTACTTC.

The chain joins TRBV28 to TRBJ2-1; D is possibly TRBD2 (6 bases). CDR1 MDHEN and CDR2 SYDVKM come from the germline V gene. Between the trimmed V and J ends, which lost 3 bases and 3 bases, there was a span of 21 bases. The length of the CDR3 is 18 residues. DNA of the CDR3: TGTGCCAGCAGTTTGGGTACGGTAACGCGGGAAAACTACAATGAGCAGTTCTTC. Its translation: CASSLGTVTRENYNEQFF. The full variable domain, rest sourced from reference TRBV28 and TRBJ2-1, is DVKVTQSSRYLVKRTGEKVFLECVQDMDHENMFWYRQDPGLGLRLIYFSYDVKMKEKGDIPEGYSVSREKKERFSLILESASTNQTSMYLCASSLGTVTRENYNEQFFGPGTRLTVL.

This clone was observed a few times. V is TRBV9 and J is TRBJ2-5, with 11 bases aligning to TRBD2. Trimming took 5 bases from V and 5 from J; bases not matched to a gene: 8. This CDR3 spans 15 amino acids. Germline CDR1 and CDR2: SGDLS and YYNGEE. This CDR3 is CASSFSGRAGETQYF. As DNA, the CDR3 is TGTGCCAGCAGTTTTAGCGGGAGGGCCGGGGAGACCCAGTACTTC.

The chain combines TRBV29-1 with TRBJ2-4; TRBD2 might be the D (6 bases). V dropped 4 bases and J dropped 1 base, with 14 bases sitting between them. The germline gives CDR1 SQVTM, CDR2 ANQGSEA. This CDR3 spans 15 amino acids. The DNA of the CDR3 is TGCAGCGTTGCCAGCGGGTTGATGGCCAAAAACATTCAGTACTTC. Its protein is CSVASGLMAKNIQYF.

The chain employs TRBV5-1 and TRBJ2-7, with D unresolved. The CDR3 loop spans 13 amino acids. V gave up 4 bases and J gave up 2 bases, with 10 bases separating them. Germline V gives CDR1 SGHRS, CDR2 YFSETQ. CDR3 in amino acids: CASSRDNPYEQYF. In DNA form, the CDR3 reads TGCGCCAGCAGCCGAGATAACCCCTACGAGCAGTACTTC.

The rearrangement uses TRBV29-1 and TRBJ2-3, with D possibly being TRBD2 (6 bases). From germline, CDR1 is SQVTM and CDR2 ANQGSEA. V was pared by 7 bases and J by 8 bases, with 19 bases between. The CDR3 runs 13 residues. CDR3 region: CSAGTGDHGTQYF. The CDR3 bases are TGCAGCGCTGGGACTGGAGACCACGGTACGCAGTATTTT.

The CDR3 loop reads CASSPGTSGSVYEQYF. As DNA, the CDR3 is TGTGCCAGCAGCCCCGGGACTAGCGGGAGTGTCTACGAGCAGTACTTC. V is TRBV7-9 and J is TRBJ2-7; 14 nucleotides align to TRBD2. The trim removed 5 bases at V and 3 bases at J, leaving 6 bases unmatched. Germline CDR1 is SEHNR and CDR2 is FQNEAQ (reference sequence). This CDR3 spans 16 amino acids.

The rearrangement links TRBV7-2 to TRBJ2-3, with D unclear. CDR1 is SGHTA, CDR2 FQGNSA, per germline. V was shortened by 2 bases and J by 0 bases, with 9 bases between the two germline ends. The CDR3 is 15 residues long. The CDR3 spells CASSLQATSTDTQYF. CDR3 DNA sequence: TGTGCCAGCAGCTTACAGGCCACTAGCACAGATACGCAGTATTTT.

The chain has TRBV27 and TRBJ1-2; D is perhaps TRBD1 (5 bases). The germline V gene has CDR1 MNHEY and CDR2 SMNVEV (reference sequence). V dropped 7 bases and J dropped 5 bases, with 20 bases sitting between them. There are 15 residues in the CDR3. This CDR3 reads CASTLHGGRGYGYTF. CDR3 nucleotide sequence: TGTGCCAGCACTCTTCACGGGGGAAGAGGGTATGGCTACACCTTC.

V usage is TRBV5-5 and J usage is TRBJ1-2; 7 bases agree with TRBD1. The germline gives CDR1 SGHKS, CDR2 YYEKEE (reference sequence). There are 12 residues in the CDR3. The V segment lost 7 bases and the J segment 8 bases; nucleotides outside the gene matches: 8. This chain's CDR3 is CASSGQAKGYTF. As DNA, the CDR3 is TGTGCCAGCTCCGGACAGGCCAAAGGCTACACCTTC.

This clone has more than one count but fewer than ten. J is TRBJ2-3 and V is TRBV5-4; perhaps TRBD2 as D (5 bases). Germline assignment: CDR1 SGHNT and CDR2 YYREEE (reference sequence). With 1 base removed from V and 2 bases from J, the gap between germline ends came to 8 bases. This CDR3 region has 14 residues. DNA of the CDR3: TGTGCCAGCAGCTTGAGAGCGGACACAGATACGCAGTATTTT. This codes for CASSLRADTDTQYF. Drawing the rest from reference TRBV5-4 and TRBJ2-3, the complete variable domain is ETGVTQSPTHLIKTRGQQVTLRCSSQSGHNTVSWYQQALGQGPQFIFQYYREEENGRGNFPPRFSGLQFPNYSSELNVNALELDDSALYLCASSLRADTDTQYFGPGTRLTVL.

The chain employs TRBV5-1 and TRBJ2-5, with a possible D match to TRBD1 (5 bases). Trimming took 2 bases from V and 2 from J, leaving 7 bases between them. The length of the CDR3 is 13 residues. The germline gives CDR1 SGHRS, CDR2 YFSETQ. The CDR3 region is CASSFDSQETQYF. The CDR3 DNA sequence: TGCGCCAGCAGCTTTGACAGTCAAGAGACCCAGTACTTC.

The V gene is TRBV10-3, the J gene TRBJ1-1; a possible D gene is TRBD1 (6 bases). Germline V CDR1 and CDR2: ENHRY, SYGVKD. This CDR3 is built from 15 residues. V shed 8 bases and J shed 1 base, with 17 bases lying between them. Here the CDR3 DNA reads TGTGCCATCTCGACAGGTTCCCCCTCGAACACTGAAGCTTTCTTT. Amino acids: CAISTGSPSNTEAFF.

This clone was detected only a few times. The CDR3 reads CATYPYSPYEQYF. The CDR3 DNA is TGTGCCACCTACCCATACAGCCCCTACGAGCAGTACTTC. V and J are TRBV2 and TRBJ2-7; D unresolved. V was trimmed by 10 bases and J by 2 bases, leaving 15 bases between them. This CDR3 has 13 amino acids. Germline lookup yields CDR1 SNHLY and CDR2 FYNNEI.

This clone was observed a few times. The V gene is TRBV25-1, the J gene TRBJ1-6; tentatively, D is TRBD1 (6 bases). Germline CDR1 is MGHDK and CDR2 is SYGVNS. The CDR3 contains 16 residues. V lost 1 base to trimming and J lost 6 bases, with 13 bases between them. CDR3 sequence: CASSESGRGFNSPLHF. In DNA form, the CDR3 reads TGTGCCAGCAGTGAATCCGGGAGGGGGTTTAATTCACCCCTCCACTTT. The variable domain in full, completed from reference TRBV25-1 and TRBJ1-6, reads EADIYQTPRYLVIGTGKKITLECSQTMGHDKMYWYQQDPGMELHLIHYSYGVNSTEKGDLSSESTVSRIRTEHFPLTLESARPSHTSQYLCASSESGRGFNSPLHFGNGTRLTVT.

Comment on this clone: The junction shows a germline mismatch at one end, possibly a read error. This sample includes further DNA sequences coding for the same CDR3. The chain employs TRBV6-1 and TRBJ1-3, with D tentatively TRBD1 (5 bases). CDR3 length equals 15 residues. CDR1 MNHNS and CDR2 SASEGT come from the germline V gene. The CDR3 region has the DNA TGTGCCAGCCGTTTCGACAGACAATCTGGAAACACCATATACTTT. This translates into CASRFDRQSGNTIYF.

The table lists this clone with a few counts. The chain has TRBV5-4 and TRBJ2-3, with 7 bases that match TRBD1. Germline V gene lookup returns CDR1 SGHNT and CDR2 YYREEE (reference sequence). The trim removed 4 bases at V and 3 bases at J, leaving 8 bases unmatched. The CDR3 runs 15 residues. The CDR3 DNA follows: TGTGCCAGCAGCGCGACAGGGTCCGGAACAGATACGCAGTATTTT. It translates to CASSATGSGTDTQYF.

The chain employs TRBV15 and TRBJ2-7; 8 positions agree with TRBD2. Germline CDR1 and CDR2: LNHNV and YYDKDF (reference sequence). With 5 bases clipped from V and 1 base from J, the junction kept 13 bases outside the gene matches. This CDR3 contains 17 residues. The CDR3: CATSAEGLATPSYEQYF. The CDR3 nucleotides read TGTGCCACCAGCGCCGAAGGACTAGCCACGCCGTCCTACGAGCAGTACTTC.

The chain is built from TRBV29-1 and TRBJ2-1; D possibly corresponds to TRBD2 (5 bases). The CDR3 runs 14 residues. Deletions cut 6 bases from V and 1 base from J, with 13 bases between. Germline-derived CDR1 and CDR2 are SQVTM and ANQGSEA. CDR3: CSVAGLVSYNEQFF. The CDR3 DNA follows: TGCAGCGTGGCAGGACTGGTATCCTACAATGAGCAGTTCTTC.

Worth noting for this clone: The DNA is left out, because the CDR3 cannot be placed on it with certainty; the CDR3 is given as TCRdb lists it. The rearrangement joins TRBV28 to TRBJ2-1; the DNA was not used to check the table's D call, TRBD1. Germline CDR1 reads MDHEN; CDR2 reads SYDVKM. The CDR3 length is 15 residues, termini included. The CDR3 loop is CASSSSGQGVNEQFF.

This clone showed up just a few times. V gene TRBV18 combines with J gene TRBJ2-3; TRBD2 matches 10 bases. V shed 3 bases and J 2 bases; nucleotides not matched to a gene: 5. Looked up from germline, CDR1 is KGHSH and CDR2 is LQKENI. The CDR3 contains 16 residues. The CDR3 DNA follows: TGTGCCAGCTCACCCCGGACTAGCGGCAACACAGATACGCAGTATTTT. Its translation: CASSPRTSGNTDTQYF.

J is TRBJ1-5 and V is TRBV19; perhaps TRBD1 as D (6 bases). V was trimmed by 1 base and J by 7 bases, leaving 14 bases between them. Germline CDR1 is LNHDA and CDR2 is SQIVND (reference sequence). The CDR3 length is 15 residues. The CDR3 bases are TGTGCCAGTAGTATAGCCCAGGGGCATGGGCAGCCCCAGCATTTT. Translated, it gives CASSIAQGHGQPQHF.

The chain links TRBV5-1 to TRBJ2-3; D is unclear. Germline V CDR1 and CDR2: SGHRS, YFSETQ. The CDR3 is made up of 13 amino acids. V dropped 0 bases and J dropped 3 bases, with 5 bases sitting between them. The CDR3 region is CASSLARTDTQYF. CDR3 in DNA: TGCGCCAGCAGCTTGGCCCGTACAGATACGCAGTATTTT. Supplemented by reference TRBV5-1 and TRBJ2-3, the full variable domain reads KAGVTQTPRYLIKTRGQQVTLSCSPISGHRSVSWYQQTPGQGLQFLFEYFSETQRNKGNFPGRFSGRQFSNSRSEMNVSTLELGDSALYLCASSLARTDTQYFGPGTRLTVL.

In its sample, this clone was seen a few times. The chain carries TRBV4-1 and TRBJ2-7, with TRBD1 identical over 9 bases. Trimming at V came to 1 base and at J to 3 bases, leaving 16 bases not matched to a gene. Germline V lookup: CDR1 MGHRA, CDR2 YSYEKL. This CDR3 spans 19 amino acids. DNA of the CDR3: TGCGCCAGCAGCCAAGTCCACGGACCGGGACAGGGCGATCACTACGAGCAGTACTTC. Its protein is CASSQVHGPGQGDHYEQYF.

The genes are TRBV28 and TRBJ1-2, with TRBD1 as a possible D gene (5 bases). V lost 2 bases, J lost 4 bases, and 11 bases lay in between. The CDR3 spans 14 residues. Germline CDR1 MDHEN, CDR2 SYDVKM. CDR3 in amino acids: CASSLPLRAYGYTF. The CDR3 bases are TGTGCCAGCAGTTTACCCCTCAGGGCCTATGGCTACACCTTC.